The clone carrying this T cell receptor beta chain was observed at least ten times. The antigen remains unidentified. The data belong to a study of T cells in Graves' hyperthyroidism and ophthalmopathy. The CDR3 regions of TCR beta were amplified from RNA transcripts. HTBI primers drove first-round RT-PCR of the TCR CDR3. MiXCR, run by TCRdb on the multiplex PCR reads, gives a single entry per CDR3 protein. The sample lists 300,000 to 400,000 distinct CDR3 sequences; roughly 15% were seen once. Study conclusions and caveats: The model foresaw ophthalmopathy a median approximately 6.3 months prior to onset.

Source material: blood. The source is a woman in her 30s with Graves' ophthalmopathy.

The CDR3 DNA reads TGTGCCAGCAGCCCACTTTCAGATACGCAGTATTTT. Protein sequence: CASSPLSDTQYF. The chain links TRBV7-2 to TRBJ2-3; D uncertain. The CDR3 length is 12 residues. The germline V and J ends were trimmed by 5 bases and 4 bases, with 7 bases remaining between them. Germline CDR1 and CDR2: SGHTA and FQGNSA.